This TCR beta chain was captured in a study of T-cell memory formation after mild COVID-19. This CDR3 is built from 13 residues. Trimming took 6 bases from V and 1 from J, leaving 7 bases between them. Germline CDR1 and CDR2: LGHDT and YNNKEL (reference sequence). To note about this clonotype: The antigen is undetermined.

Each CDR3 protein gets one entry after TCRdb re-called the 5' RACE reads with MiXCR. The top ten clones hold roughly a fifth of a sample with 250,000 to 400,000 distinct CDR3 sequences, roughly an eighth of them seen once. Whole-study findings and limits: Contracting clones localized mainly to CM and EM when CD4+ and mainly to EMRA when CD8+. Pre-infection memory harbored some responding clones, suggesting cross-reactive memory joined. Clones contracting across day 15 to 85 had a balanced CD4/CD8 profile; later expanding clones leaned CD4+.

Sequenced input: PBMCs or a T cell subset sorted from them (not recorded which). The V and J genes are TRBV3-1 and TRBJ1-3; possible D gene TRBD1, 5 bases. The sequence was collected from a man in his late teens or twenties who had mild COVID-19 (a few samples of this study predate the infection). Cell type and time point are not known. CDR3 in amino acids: CASSRQSGNTIYF. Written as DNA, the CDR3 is TGTGCCAGCAGTCGACAGTCTGGAAACACCATATATTTT. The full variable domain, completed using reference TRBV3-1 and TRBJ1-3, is DTAVSQTPKYLVTQMGNDKSIKCEQNLGHDTMYWYKQDSKKFLKIMFSYNNKELIINETVPNRFSPKSPDKAHLNLHINSLELGDSAVYFCASSRQSGNTIYFGEGSWLTVV.